These T cell receptor beta chains were read from a single sample in a study of T cell repertoires in aging, cancer and after chemotherapy. TCRdb reprocessed the multiplex PCR reads with MiXCR, giving one entry per CDR3 protein. The sample holds under 7,500 distinct CDR3 sequences; under 25% are singletons and the top ten take roughly 2.8%. The sequencing sample was made of blood. All receptors derive from a human donor with a blood cancer. Each CDR3 is given with its conserved first and last residue. The D gene is left open where the match is weak. Size tells how often a clone was seen (once, few, many) or the class of an expanded clone, and some rows leave it out.

v_gene	d_gene	abundance	j_gene	CDR3nt	CDR3aa
TRBV19	TRBD1	medium-sized	TRBJ2-2	TGTGCCAGTAGTACTAGGACAGGGGGCGCCACGATGTGGACCGGGGAGCTGTTTTTT	CASSTRTGGATMWTGELFF
TRBV20-1	-	-	TRBJ2-7	TGCAGTGCTAGACAGGGCTACGAGCAGTACTTC	CSARQGYEQYF
TRBV12-3/TRBV12-4	TRBD1	-	TRBJ2-2	TGTGCCAGCAGAACCGGGACAGAGAACACCGGGGAGCTGTTTTTT	CASRTGTENTGELFF
TRBV5-1	TRBD2	-	TRBJ2-5	TGCGCCAGCAGCCAACTTGGTGATAGCGGGGGGGCCTGGGAGACCCAGTACTTC	CASSQLGDSGGAWETQYF
TRBV19	TRBD1	-	TRBJ1-3	TGTGCCAGTAGTGCCCAGGGGGCTGGAAACACCATATATTTT	CASSAQGAGNTIYF
TRBV5-4	-	medium-sized	TRBJ2-7	TGTGCCAGCAGCTTCCGGGGGGAGCAGTACTTC	CASSFRGEQYF
TRBV5-4	TRBD1	-	TRBJ2-3	TGTGCCAGCAGCGCCGCAAGGACAGGGGACCTCGATAATACGCAGTATTTT	CASSAARTGDLDNTQYF
TRBV7-9	-	medium-sized	TRBJ1-3	TGTGCCAGCAGCTTAAAAACAGCAAGGGTTGGAAACACCATATATTTT	CASSLKTARVGNTIYF
TRBV12-3/TRBV12-4	TRBD2	few	TRBJ2-5	TGTGCCAGCAGTTTACGGGCCGGAAAGCGGGGCGCCCTTCAAGAGACCCAGTACTTC	CASSLRAGKRGALQETQYF
TRBV11-2	-	-	TRBJ1-3	TGTGCCAGCAGCCTCCGACGGGCAATCTCTGGAAACACCATATATTTT	CASSLRRAISGNTIYF
TRBV19	-	medium-sized	TRBJ1-4	TGTGCCAGTAGGGGGTTTGCCAACGCTAATGAAAAACTGTTTTTT	CASRGFANANEKLFF
TRBV19	-	medium-sized	TRBJ1-5	TGTGCCAGTAGTATGGGGGGGGATTATAGCAATCAGCCCCAGCATTTT	CASSMGGDYSNQPQHF
TRBV15	TRBD2	medium-sized	TRBJ2-1	TGTGCCACCAGCACTAGCGGGGGGGCTAATGAGCAGTTCTTC	CATSTSGGANEQFF
TRBV18	-	medium-sized	TRBJ2-5	TGTGCCAGCTCACCACGGGGGAGGGAGACCCAGTACTTC	CASSPRGRETQYF
TRBV30	TRBD1	medium-sized	TRBJ1-6	TGTGCCTGGAGTGCCCCTACAGGGGTGACTTCACCCCTCCACTTT	CAWSAPTGVTSPLHF
TRBV10-3	-	few	TRBJ1-2	TGTGCCATCAGTGAGTCGGGGCGGCCCACCTTC	CAISESGRPTF
TRBV19	TRBD1	-	TRBJ1-4	TGTACCAGTAGTATCGACAGGGGAGGTGAAAAACTGTTTTTT	CTSSIDRGGEKLFF
TRBV28	-	few	TRBJ2-7	TGTGCCAGCAATCCGGGGGTCTACTACGAGCAGTACTTC	CASNPGVYYEQYF
TRBV4-2	TRBD1	-	TRBJ2-5	TGTGCCAGCAGCCCCGGACAGGGATCCCAAGAGACCCAGTACTTC	CASSPGQGSQETQYF
TRBV30	TRBD2	medium-sized	TRBJ2-3	TGTGCCTGGGAGCTAGCGGGGGGAGTGAATACGCAGTATTTT	CAWELAGGVNTQYF
TRBV27	-	medium-sized	TRBJ1-4	TGTGCCAGCAGTCCCCTCCGGAATGAAAAACTGTTTTTT	CASSPLRNEKLFF
TRBV19	TRBD2	medium-sized	TRBJ2-3	TGTGCCAGTAGTACCAGGACTAGCGGGAGGGAAACTAGCACAGATACGCAGTATTTT	CASSTRTSGRETSTDTQYF
TRBV20-1	-	few	TRBJ2-2	TGCAGTGCTCAATCCAGAACCGGGGAGCTGTTTTTT	CSAQSRTGELFF
TRBV5-5	TRBD1	-	TRBJ1-6	TGTGCCAGCAGCCAAGAGGGGGCGAGCTCCTATAATTCACCCCTCCACTTT	CASSQEGASSYNSPLHF
TRBV6-2/TRBV6-3	TRBD1	-	TRBJ1-5	TGTGCCAGCAGTTACGGGTTCGGGACAGGGGGTCATCAGCCCCAGCATTTT	CASSYGFGTGGHQPQHF
TRBV5-4	-	medium-sized	TRBJ2-1	TGTGCCAGCAGCCCCCGGGGTCACACGAACAATGAGCAGTTCTTC	CASSPRGHTNNEQFF
TRBV5-8	-	-	TRBJ2-7	TGTGCCAGCAGCTTGGGTGGGTCCCTCCCCGAGCAGTACTTC	CASSLGGSLPEQYF
TRBV24-1	TRBD2	few	TRBJ2-3	TGTGCCACCAGTGCCCGAGAATTCGGGAGGGATACGCAGTATTTT	CATSAREFGRDTQYF
TRBV14	-	-	TRBJ2-7	TGTGCCAGCAGCCAAGATGACACGCTAAGCTCCTACGAGCAGTACTTC	CASSQDDTLSSYEQYF
TRBV5-1	TRBD2	-	TRBJ2-7	TGCGCCAGCAGCCAGGGACTAGCGGCCTTCTACGAGCAGTACTTC	CASSQGLAAFYEQYF